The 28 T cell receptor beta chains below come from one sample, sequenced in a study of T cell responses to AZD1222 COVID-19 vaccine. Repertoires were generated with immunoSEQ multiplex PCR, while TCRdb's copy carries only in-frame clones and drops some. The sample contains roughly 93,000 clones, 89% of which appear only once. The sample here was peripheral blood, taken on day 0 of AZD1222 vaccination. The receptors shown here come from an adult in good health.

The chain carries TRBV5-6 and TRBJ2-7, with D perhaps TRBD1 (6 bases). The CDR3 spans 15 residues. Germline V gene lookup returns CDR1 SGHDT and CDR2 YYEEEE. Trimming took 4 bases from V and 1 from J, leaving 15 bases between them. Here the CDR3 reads CASSGYETGSYEQYF. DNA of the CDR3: TGTGCCAGCAGCGGCTACGAGACAGGATCCTACGAGCAGTACTTC.

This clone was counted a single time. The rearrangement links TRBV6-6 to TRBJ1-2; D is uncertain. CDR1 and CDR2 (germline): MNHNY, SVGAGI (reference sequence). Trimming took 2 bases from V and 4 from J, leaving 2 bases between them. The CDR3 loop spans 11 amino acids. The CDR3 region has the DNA TGTGCCAGCAGTTACAGCTATGGCTACACCTTC. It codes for CASSYSYGYTF.

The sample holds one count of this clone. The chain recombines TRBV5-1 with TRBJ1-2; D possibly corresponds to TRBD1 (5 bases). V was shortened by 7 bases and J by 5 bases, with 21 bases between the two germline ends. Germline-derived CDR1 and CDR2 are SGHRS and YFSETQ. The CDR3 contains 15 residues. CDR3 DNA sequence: TGCGCCAGCGCAATCTTCCCAGGGACGGGTTATGGCTACACCTTC. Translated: CASAIFPGTGYGYTF. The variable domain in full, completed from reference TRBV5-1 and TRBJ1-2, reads KAGVTQTPRYLIKTRGQQVTLSCSPISGHRSVSWYQQTPGQGLQFLFEYFSETQRNKGNFPGRFSGRQFSNSRSEMNVSTLELGDSALYLCASAIFPGTGYGYTFGSGTRLTVV.

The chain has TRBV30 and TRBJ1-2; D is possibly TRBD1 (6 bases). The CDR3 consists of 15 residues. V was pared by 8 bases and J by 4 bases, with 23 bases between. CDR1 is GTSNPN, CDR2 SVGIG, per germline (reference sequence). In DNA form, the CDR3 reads TGTGCCATGCCAAGGGGGGGAAGTCTCAGCTATGGCTACACCTTC. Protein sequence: CAMPRGGSLSYGYTF. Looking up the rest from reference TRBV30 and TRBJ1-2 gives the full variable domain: SQTIHQWPATLVQPVGSPLSLECTVEGTSNPNLYWYRQAAGRGLQLLFYSVGIGQISSEVPQNLSASRPQDRQFILSSKKLLLSDSGFYLCAMPRGGSLSYGYTFGSGTRLTVV.

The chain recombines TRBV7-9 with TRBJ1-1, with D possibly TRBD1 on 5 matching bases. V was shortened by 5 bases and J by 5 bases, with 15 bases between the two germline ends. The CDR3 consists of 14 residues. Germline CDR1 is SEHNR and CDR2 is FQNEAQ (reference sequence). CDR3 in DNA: TGTGCCAGCAGCCCCTGGGGGGGTGGAACTGAAGCTTTCTTT. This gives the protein CASSPWGGGTEAFF.

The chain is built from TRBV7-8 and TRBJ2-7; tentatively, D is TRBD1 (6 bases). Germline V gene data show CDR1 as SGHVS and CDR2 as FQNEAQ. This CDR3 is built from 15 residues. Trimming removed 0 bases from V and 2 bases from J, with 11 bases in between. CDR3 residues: CASSLATGIAYEQYF. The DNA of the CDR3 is TGTGCCAGCAGCTTAGCAACAGGGATCGCCTACGAGCAGTACTTC.

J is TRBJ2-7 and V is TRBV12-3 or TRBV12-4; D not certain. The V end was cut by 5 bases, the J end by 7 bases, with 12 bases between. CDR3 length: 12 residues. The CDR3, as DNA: TGTGCCAGCAGTGCCACCCCTGTAGAGCAGTACTTC. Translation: CASSATPVEQYF.

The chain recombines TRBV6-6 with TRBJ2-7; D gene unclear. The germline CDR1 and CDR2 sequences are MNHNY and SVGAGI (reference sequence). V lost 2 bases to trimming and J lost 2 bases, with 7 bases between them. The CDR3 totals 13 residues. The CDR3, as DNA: TGTGCCAGCAGTTACGCAGTGGCCTACGAGCAGTACTTC. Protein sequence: CASSYAVAYEQYF.

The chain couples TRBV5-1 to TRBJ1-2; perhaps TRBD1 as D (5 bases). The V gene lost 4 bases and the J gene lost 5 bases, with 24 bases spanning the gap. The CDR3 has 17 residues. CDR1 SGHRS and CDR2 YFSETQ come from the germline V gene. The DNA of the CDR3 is TGCGCCAGCAGCACACATTACATGGAAGGGGATTATTATGGCTACACCTTC. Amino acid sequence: CASSTHYMEGDYYGYTF.

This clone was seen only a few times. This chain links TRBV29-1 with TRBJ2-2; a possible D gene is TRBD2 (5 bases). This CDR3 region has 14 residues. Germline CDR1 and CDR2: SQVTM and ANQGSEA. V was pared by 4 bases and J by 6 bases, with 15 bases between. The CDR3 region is CSVGRTVSAGELFF. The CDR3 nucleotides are TGCAGCGTTGGACGCACCGTTAGCGCCGGGGAGCTGTTTTTT.

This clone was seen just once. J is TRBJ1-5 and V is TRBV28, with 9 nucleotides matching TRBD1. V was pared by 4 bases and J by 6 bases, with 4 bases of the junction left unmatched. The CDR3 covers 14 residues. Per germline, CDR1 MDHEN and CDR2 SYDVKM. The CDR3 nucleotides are TGTGCCAGCAGTTCCACAGGGGGCCGTCAGCCCCAGCATTTT. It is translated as CASSSTGGRQPQHF.

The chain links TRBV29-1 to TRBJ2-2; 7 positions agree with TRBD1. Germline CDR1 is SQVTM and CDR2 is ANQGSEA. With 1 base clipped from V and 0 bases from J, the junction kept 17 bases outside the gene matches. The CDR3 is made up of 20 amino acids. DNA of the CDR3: TGCAGCGTTGAAGCCAGAGGGGGCGGTCCGTATTTATCGAACACCGGGGAGCTGTTTTTT. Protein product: CSVEARGGGPYLSNTGELFF.

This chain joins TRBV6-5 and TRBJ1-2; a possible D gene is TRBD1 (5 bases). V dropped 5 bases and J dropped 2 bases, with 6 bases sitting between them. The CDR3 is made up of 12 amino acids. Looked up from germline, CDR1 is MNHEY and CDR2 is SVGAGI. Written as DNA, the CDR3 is TGTGCCAGCAGTCAGGGCAACTATGGCTACACCTTC. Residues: CASSQGNYGYTF.

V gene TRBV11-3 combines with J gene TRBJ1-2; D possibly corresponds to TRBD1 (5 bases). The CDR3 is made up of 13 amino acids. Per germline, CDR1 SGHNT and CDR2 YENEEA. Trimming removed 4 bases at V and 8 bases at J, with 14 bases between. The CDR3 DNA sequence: TGTGCCAGCAGCTCTGGTACGGGGGGAGGCTACACCTTC. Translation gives CASSSGTGGGYTF.

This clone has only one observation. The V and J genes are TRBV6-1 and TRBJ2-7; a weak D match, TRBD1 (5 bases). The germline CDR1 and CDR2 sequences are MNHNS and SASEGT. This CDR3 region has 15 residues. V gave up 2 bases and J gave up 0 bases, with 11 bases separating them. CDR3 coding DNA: TGTGCCAGCAGTGAATGGGGCAGAAACTCCTACGAGCAGTACTTC. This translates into CASSEWGRNSYEQYF.

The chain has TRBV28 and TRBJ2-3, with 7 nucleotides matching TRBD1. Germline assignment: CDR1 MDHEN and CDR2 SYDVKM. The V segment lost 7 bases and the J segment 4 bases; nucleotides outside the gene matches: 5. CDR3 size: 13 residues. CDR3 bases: TGTGCCAGCACAGACAGGGCCCCAGATACGCAGTATTTT. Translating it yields CASTDRAPDTQYF.

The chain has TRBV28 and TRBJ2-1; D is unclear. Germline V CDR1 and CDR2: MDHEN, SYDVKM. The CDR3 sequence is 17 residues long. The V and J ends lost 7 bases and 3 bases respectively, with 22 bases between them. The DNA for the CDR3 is TGTGCCAGCATCCCTTTTAAGCGAATATTAAACTACAATGAGCAGTTCTTC. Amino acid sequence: CASIPFKRILNYNEQFF.

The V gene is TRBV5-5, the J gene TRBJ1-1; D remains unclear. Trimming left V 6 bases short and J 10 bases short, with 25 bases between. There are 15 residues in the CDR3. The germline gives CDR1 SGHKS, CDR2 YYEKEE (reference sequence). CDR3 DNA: TGTGCCAGCACAGTCGCTGCGGCTTGGGGAGGAGTAGCTTTCTTT. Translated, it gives CASTVAAAWGGVAFF.

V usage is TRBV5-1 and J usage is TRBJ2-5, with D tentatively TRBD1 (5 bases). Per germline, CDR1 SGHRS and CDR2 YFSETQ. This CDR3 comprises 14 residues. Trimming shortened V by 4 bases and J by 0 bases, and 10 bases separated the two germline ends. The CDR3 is CASSNQGYQETQYF. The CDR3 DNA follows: TGCGCCAGCAGCAACCAGGGTTACCAAGAGACCCAGTACTTC.

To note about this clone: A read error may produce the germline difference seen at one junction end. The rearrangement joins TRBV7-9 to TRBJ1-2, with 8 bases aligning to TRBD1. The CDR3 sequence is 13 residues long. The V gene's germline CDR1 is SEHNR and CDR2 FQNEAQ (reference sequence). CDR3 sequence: CASSTGGVYDYAF. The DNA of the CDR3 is TGTGCCAGCAGCACAGGGGGGGTGTATGACTACGCCTTC.

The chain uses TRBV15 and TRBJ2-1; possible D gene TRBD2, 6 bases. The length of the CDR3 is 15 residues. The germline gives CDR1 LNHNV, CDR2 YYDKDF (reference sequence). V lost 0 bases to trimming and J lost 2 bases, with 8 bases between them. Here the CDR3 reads CATSREGLAYNEQFF. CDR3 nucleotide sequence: TGTGCCACCAGCAGAGAGGGACTGGCCTACAATGAGCAGTTCTTC.

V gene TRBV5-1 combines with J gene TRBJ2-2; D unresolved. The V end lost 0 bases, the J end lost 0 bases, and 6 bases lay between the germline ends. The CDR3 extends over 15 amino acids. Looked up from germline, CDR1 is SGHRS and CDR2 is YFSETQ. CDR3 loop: CASSLVQTNTGELFF. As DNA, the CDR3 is TGCGCCAGCAGCTTGGTTCAGACGAACACCGGGGAGCTGTTTTTT.

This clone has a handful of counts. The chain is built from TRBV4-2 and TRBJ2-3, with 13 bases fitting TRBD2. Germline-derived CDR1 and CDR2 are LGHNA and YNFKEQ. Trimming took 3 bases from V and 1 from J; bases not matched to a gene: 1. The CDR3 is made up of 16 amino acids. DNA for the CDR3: TGTGCCAGCAGCCAGGGGACTAGCGGGGGCACAGATACGCAGTATTTT. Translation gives CASSQGTSGGTDTQYF.

CDR3 region: CASSDRGNTIYF. CDR3 DNA: TGTGCCAGTAGTGACCGAGGAAACACCATATATTTT. This chain connects TRBV19 to TRBJ1-3; no reliable D call. This CDR3 is 12 amino acids long. CDR1 and CDR2 from the germline V gene are LNHDA and SQIVND (reference sequence). Trimming removed 5 bases at V and 4 bases at J, with 6 bases between.

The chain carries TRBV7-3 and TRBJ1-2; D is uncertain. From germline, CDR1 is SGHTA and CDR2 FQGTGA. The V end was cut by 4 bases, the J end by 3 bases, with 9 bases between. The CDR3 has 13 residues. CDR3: CASSYGGDYGYTF. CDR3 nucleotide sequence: TGTGCCAGCAGCTATGGAGGTGACTATGGCTACACCTTC.

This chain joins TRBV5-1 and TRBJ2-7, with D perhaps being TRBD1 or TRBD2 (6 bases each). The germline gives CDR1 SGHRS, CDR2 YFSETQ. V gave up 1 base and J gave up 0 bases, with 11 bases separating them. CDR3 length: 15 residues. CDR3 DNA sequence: TGCGCCAGCAGCTTGTCGGGGGCGAGCTCCTACGAGCAGTACTTC. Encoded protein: CASSLSGASSYEQYF.

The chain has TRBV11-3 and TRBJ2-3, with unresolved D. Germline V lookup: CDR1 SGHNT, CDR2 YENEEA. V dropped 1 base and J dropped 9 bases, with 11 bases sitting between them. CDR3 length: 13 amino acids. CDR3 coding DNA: TGTGCCAGCAGCTTAGTGGGATTGGAGACGCAGTATTTT. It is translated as CASSLVGLETQYF. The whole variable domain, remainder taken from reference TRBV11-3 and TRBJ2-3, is EAGVVQSPRYKIIEKKQPVAFWCNPISGHNTLYWYLQNLGQGPELLIRYENEEAVDDSQLPKDRFSAERLKGVDSTLKIQPAELGDSAVYLCASSLVGLETQYFGPGTRLTVL.

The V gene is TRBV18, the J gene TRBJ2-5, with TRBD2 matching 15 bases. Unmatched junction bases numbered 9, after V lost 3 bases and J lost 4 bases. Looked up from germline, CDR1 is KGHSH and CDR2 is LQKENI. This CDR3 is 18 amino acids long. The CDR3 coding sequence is TGTGCCAGCTCACCCCCCCGGACTAGCGGGGGGGCCGGAGAGACCCAGTACTTC. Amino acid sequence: CASSPPRTSGGAGETQYF.